This TCR beta chain is drawn from a study of blood T cell repertoires in COVID-19. V shed 6 bases and J 6 bases; nucleotides not matched to a gene: 4. This CDR3 contains 16 residues. Germline-derived CDR1 and CDR2 are MDHEN and SYDVKM. Sequenced by immunoSEQ multiplex PCR; TCRdb stores in-frame clones only, minus some. This repertoire shows 400,000 to 550,000 clones, roughly 85% found once; its top ten account for roughly 2%. This chain joins TRBV28 and TRBJ2-2; 16 bases line up with TRBD2. The specimen was PBMCs or T cells enriched from blood (not recorded which). The TCR comes from a woman under 30 with acute COVID-19. In DNA form, the CDR3 reads TGTGCCAGCAGGCCTGGGACTAGCGGGAGGGCCGGGGAGCTGTTTTTT. This codes for CASRPGTSGRAGELFF.